Sequencing of this TCR beta chain was carried out in a study of T-cell memory formation after mild COVID-19. Whole-study findings and limits: In pre-infection memory, a portion of responding clones appeared, which suggested that cross-reactive memory joined.

With 6 bases removed from V and 7 bases from J, the gap between germline ends came to 7 bases. The CDR3 totals 10 residues. Germline CDR1 and CDR2: DFQATT and SNEGSKA (reference sequence). This clonotype was seen a handful of times. The antigen is not known. MiXCR was run by TCRdb on the 5' RACE reads, yielding one entry per CDR3 protein. The sample includes 200,000 to 250,000 distinct CDR3 sequences, less than 20% of them seen just once. This sequence joins TRBV20-1 and TRBJ2-1; D not certain. Material: PBMCs or a T cell subset sorted from them (not recorded which). The source of this sequence is an adult woman who had mild COVID-19 (a few samples of this study predate the infection). Cell type and time point are not known. This CDR3 reads CSANLNEQFF. The CDR3 DNA reads as TGCAGTGCAAACCTGAATGAGCAGTTCTTC.